This T cell receptor beta chain is from a study of blood T cell repertoires in COVID-19 (dated by TCRdb to about 2020). Looking at the study overall: The collaborator samples originated in the United States, Italy and Spain and spanned the acute and convalescent phases of COVID-19. The material from the prospective study consisted of cDNA or gDNA derived from T cells, B-cell-depleted T cells, or PBMCs. The dataset comprised deeply sampled blood TCRbeta repertoires from subjects exposed to, actively infected with, or recovered from COVID-19. The repertoires were made available in a free public database intended to serve as a resource for research on the immune response to SARS-CoV-2. The samples were drawn from the first 160 participants of the ongoing ImmuneRACE study and from over 950 subjects provided by 6 global collaborators. Nearly every sample came with metadata listing a de-identified subject ID, COVID-19 status, age in years and sex. Where available, HLA class I and class II types were taken from metadata supplied by the sample provider and were not determined by assay-based typing. Results the study describes overall, beyond this receptor: How much clinical and demographic metadata was included differed by source and by participant, and the metadata was provided uncurated.

TCRbeta CDR3 regions were amplified from genomic DNA by means of the immunoSEQ Assay, a bias-controlled multiplex PCR. In the source study's methods: Nucleated cell counts per sample were estimated from amplification of reference gene primers within the assay. Sequence reads were collapsed and filtered to measure the absolute abundance of every unique TCRbeta CDR3 rearrangement. For each sample, productive Simpson clonality was calculated as the square root of Simpson's diversity index over productive rearrangements. TCRdb retrieved this table from immuneACCESS and kept in-frame rearrangements only. Not all clones are present; in checked studies, unresolved V genes account for under half, and no reason is known for the remainder. V, J and clone size were drawn from that table, and D and trimming were deduced from the DNA. This sample lists a few hundred thousand clones; about 92% were detected once. Around 18% of the sample belongs to the ten largest clones.

To note about this clone: Its specific antigen is unknown. Nothing much larger sits one base from this clone, and base qualities are not available.

Participants in the prospective study were aged about 18 to 89 years, lived in 24 United States geographic areas, and enrolled through a virtual design. In the prospective study, participants were assigned to cohorts based on the clinical history participants reported in a screening survey and a study questionnaire. ImmuneRACE Cohort 3 recovered participants were defined by two consecutive negative NP/OP PCR tests, healthcare professional clearance, or symptom resolution. Each participant in the prospective study had whole blood, serum and a nasopharyngeal or oropharyngeal swab collected by mobile phlebotomists. Additional blood draws and questionnaires over an approximately two-month period could optionally be provided by prospective study participants. Before DNA extraction, prospective study blood samples were shipped either frozen or at room temperature. The sequence was obtained from a woman in her twenties or thirties who had recovered from COVID-19. What was sequenced was PBMCs or T cells enriched from blood (not recorded which).

The DNA sequence is as follows: TGTGCCAGCAGTATCGACTTGTCCTACGAGCAGTACTTC. This gives the protein CASSIDLSYEQYF. This receptor chain uses TRBV27 and TRBJ2-7, with no confidently assigned D gene. Inclusive of the bounding cysteine and phenylalanine, the CDR3 is 13 residues long. The read is trimmed to its CDR3 DNA, 39 bases read in frame from base 1. Trimming takes 5 bases from V and 1 base from J, and the germline ends sit 9 bases apart. Per the germline V gene (reference sequence), MNHEY is the CDR1 and SMNVEV is the CDR2.